Listed here are 6 T cell receptor beta chains from one sample, sequenced in a study of Ad26.COV2.S vaccination and SARS-CoV-2 variants. This sample's treatment: about 20 received Ad26.COV2.S at low or high dose, single or two shots; about 5 received placebo; per-sample allocation not given. Sampling occurred on day 63 after the first vaccine or placebo injection. Sequencing used immunoSEQ multiplex PCR; TCRdb keeps in-frame clones, though not all of them. The table records 300,000 to 350,000 clones, about 86% of them present only once. Specimen: peripheral blood, collected in a trial of Ad26.COV2.S vaccine versus placebo. These receptors all come from a person between 18 and 60 years old who received the Ad26.COV2.S COVID-19 vaccine or a placebo.

This clone showed up just a few times. This sequence joins TRBV10-2 and TRBJ1-2; unclear D gene. This CDR3 contains 14 residues. The germline gives CDR1 WSHSY, CDR2 SAAADI. Trimming took off 2 bases at V and 4 bases at J, with 11 bases between the two ends. The CDR3 sequence is CASSEEAAIYGYTF. CDR3 bases: TGCGCCAGCAGTGAGGAGGCCGCTATCTATGGCTACACCTTC.

This rearrangement joins TRBV7-2 to TRBJ2-3, with D possibly matching TRBD1 (5 bases). V was clipped by 4 bases and J by 2 bases, with 13 bases between them. The CDR3 is 15 amino acids. The germline gives CDR1 SGHTA, CDR2 FQGNSA. CDR3 bases: TGTGCCAGCAGCTGGGGTACAGGAAACACAGATACGCAGTATTTT. This encodes CASSWGTGNTDTQYF.

The chain couples TRBV15 to TRBJ1-2, with a tentative D call TRBD1 (5 bases). Trimming removed 0 bases at V and 5 bases at J, with 16 bases between. Per germline, CDR1 LNHNV and CDR2 YYDKDF (reference sequence). The CDR3 is made up of 16 amino acids. This CDR3 is CATSRDQVGAAYGYTF. The CDR3 region has the DNA TGTGCCACCAGCAGAGATCAAGTAGGGGCCGCGTATGGCTACACCTTC.

V is TRBV18 and J is TRBJ2-1; TRBD1 might be the D (6 bases). V gave up 6 bases and J gave up 4 bases, with 16 bases separating them. CDR1 and CDR2 from the germline V gene are KGHSH and LQKENI. The CDR3 length is 15 residues. CDR3 nucleotide sequence: TGTGCCAGCTCCCTGACAGGAGGAGGATACAATGAGCAGTTCTTC. It is translated as CASSLTGGGYNEQFF.

The chain carries TRBV5-4 and TRBJ2-7; D gene ambiguous. Germline CDR1 SGHNT, CDR2 YYREEE (reference sequence). The CDR3 loop spans 12 amino acids. V was pared by 0 bases and J by 9 bases, with 10 bases between. This CDR3 is CASSLDGVVQYF. As DNA, the CDR3 is TGTGCCAGCAGCTTGGATGGGGTGGTGCAGTACTTC.

The V and J genes are TRBV30 and TRBJ2-3; 7 bases map to TRBD2. The CDR3 consists of 14 residues. Germline CDR1 is GTSNPN and CDR2 is SVGIG (reference sequence). Unmatched junction bases numbered 4, after V lost 4 bases and J lost 0 bases. CDR3 in DNA: TGTGCCTGGACTATCGGGGGGAGCACAGATACGCAGTATTTT. It codes for CAWTIGGSTDTQYF.